Within the sample, the clone carrying this T cell receptor beta chain is medium-sized. Its antigen remains unknown. The data were taken from a study of CD8 T cells in ankylosing spondylitis. Study-level findings and limits: Seemingly characteristic of ankylosing spondylitis blood was a TCR beta motif consisting of 7 or 8 highly homologous variants. Disease-linked clones reportedly showed significant enrichment in matched ankylosing spondylitis synovial fluid.

CDR3 size: 18 residues. V gave up 4 bases and J gave up 6 bases, with 29 bases separating them. Germline lookup yields CDR1 SGDLS and CDR2 YYNGEE. TCRdb recomputed calls from the 5' RACE reads with MiXCR, one row per CDR3 protein. The sample has roughly 30,000 distinct CDR3 sequences, around 5% seen once; the top ten hold approximately 1.8%. The sample comprised blood, either unsorted or a sorted T cell fraction (not recorded which). The rearrangement links TRBV9 to TRBJ2-7; tentatively, D is TRBD1 (6 bases). The clonotype originates from a female donor with ankylosing spondylitis or in good health (not recorded which). The DNA for the CDR3 is TGTGCCAGCAGCACCCACCTGGGGACCGGGACCAAACAGGGCGAGCAGTACTTC. This encodes CASSTHLGTGTKQGEQYF.